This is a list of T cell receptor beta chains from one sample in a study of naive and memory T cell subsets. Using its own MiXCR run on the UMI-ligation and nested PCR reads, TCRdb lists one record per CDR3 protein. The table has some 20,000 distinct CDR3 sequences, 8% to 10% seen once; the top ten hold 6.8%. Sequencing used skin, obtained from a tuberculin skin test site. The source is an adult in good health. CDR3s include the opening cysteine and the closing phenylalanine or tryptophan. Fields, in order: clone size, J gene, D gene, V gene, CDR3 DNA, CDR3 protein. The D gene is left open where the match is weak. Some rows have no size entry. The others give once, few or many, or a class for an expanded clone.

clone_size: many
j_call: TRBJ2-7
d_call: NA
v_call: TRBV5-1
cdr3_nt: TGCGCCAGCAGCATACTATATGGGGATTTGAACGAGCAGTACTTC
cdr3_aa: CASSILYGDLNEQYF

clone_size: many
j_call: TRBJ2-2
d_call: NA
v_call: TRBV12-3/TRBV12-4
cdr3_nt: TGTGCCAGCAGTTATCCTCACACCGGGGAGCTGTTTTTT
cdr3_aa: CASSYPHTGELFF

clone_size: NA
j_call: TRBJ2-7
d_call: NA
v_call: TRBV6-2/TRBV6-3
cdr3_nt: TGTGCCAGCAGTTACTCGTTTCTCAGGGGATTGGACGAGCAGTACTTC
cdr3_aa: CASSYSFLRGLDEQYF

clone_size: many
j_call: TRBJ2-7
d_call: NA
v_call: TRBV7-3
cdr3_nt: TGTGCCAGCAGCTTAAACTCGCAGGGGGAGCAGTACTTC
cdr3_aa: CASSLNSQGEQYF

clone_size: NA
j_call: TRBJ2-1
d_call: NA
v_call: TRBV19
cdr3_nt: TGTGCCAGTAGTCTTCTGCTCCTAGATCAGGGATTTCGGGAGCAGTTCTTC
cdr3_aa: CASSLLLLDQGFREQFF

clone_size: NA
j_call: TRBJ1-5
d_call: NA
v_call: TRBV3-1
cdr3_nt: TGTGCCAGCAGTAACGACATGGGCGGAAGCAATCAGCCCCAGCATTTT
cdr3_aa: CASSNDMGGSNQPQHF

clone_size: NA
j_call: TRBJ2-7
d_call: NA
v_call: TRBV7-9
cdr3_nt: TGTGCCAGCAGCTCTCCCTACAGGGTCCACGAGCAGTACTTC
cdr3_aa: CASSSPYRVHEQYF

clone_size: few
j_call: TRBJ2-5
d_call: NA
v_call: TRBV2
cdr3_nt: TGTGCCAGCAGTATCTCAGGTTTGAAGACCCAGTACTTC
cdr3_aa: CASSISGLKTQYF

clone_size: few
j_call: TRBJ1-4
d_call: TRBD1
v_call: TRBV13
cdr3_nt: TGTGCCAGCAGCCTTGGACAGGGGTATGAAAAACTGTTTTTT
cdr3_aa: CASSLGQGYEKLFF

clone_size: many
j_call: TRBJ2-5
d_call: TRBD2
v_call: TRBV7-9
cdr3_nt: TGTGCCAGCAGCATTAGCGGGAGGATCCAAGAGACCCAGTACTTC
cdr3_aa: CASSISGRIQETQYF

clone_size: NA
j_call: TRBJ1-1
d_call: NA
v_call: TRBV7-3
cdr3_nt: TGTGCCAGCAGCTTCGGGGGAAACACTGAAGCTTTCTTT
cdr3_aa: CASSFGGNTEAFF

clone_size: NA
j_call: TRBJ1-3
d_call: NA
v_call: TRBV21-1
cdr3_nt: TGTGCCAGCAGCAAAAAGACAGGGTCTGGAAACACCATATATTTT
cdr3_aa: CASSKKTGSGNTIYF

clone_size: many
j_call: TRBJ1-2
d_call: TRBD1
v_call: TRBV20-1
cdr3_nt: TGCAGTGCGAGGACAGGGGCGCTTGGCTACACCTTC
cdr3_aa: CSARTGALGYTF

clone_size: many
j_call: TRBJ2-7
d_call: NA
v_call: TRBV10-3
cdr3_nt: TGTGCCATCAGTGAGTCGACCGGGCACACCTACGAGCAGTACTTC
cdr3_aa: CAISESTGHTYEQYF

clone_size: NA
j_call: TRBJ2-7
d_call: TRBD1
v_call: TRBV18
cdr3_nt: TGTGCCAGCTCACCGGGTCAGGGGGCGTACGAGCAGTACTTC
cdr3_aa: CASSPGQGAYEQYF

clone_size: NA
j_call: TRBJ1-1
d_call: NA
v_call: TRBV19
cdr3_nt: TGTGCCAGTAGTATAGGGGCCCAAAGAGGACCTGAAGCTTTCTTT
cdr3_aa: CASSIGAQRGPEAFF

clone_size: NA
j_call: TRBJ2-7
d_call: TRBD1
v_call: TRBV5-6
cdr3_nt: TGTGCCAGCAGCTTGGAGAGGGACAGGGGTGTGTACGAGCAGTACTTC
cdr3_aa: CASSLERDRGVYEQYF

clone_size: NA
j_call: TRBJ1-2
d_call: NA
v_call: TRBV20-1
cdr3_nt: TGCAGTGCTAGAATGGCGAACTATGGCTACACCTTC
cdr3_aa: CSARMANYGYTF

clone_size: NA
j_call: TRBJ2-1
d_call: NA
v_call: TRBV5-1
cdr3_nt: TGCGCCAGCAGCTTGGGGGGACTCTACAATGAGCAGTTCTTC
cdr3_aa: CASSLGGLYNEQFF

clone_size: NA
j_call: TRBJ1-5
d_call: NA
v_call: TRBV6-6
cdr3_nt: TGTGCCAGCAATACCGGGACACAAAATCAGCCCCAGCATTTT
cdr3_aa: CASNTGTQNQPQHF

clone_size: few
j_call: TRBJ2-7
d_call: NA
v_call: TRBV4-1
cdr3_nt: TGCGCCAGCAGCCAAGATCGTTTCCGTCCAACCTACGAGCAGTACTTC
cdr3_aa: CASSQDRFRPTYEQYF

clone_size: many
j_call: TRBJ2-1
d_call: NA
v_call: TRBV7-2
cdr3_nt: TGTGCCAGCAGCCCTAGGGAGCTTTTCAATGAGCAGTTCTTC
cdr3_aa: CASSPRELFNEQFF

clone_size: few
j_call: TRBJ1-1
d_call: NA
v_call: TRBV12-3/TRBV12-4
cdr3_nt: TGTGCCAGCAGCCTTATGAACACTGAAGCTTTCTTT
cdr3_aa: CASSLMNTEAFF

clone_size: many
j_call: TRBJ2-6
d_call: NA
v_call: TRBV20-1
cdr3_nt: TGCAGTGCGGAGAGGGGGGGTCGCGGGGCCAACGTCCTGACTTTC
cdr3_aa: CSAERGGRGANVLTF

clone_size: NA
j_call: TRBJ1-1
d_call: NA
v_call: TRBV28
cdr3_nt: TGTGTTACCCGGGGAAGCCCGAACACTGAAGCTTTCTTT
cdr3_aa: CVTRGSPNTEAFF

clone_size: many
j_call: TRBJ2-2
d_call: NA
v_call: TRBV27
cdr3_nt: TGTGCCAGCAGGCCTACAGGGTCTGCAGGCGGGGAGCTGTTTTTT
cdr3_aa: CASRPTGSAGGELFF

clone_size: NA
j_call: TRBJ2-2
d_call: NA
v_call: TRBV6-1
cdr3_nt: TGTGCCAGCAGTGAAAGAGTAGCAGGGGATAATACCGGGGAGCTGTTTTTT
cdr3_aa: CASSERVAGDNTGELFF

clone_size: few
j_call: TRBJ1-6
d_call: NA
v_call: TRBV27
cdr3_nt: TGTGCCAGCAGTTTGGGACCGCGTTCACCCCTCAACTTT
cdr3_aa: CASSLGPRSPLNF

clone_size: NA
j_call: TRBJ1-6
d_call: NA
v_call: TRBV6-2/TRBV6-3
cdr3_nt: TGTGCCAGCAGTATCGGTAATTCACCCCTCCACTTT
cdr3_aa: CASSIGNSPLHF

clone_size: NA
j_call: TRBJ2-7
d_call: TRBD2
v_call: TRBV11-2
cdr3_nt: TGTGCCAGTCCCCTCGAGGGACTAGCAGCAAACTACGAGCAGTACTTC
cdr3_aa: CASPLEGLAANYEQYF

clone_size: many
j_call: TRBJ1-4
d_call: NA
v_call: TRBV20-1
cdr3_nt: TGCAGTGCTAGAGATCTGGGTGAAAAACTGTTTTTT
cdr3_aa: CSARDLGEKLFF

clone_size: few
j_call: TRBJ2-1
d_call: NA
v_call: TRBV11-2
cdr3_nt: TGTGCCAGCAGCTTAGTGGCCGGCTACACGAATGAGCAGTTCTTC
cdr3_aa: CASSLVAGYTNEQFF

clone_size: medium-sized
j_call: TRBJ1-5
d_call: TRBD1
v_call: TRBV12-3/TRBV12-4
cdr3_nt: TGTGCCAGCAGTCCTAAGGGACAGGGGTACAATCAGCCCCAGCATTTT
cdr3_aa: CASSPKGQGYNQPQHF

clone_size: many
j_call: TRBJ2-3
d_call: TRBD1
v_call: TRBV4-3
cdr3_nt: TGCGCCAGCAGCCAAGACCAGGGGGCAATCACAGATACGCAGTATTTT
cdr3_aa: CASSQDQGAITDTQYF

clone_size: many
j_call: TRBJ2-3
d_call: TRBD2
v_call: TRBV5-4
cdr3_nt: TGTGCCAGCAGCTCGGGACTAGCGGGAAGGGGAAGCACAGATACGCAGTATTTT
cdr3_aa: CASSSGLAGRGSTDTQYF

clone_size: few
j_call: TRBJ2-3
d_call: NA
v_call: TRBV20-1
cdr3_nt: TGCAGTGCTAGAGACCCCCTTGGGATGGGCGTTACAGATACGCAGTATTTT
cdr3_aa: CSARDPLGMGVTDTQYF

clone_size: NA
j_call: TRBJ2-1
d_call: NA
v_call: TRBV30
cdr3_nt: TGTGCCTGGAGCACAGGGAAAGTGGACAATGAGCAGTTCTTC
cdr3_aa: CAWSTGKVDNEQFF

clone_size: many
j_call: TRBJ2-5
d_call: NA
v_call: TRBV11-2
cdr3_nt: TGTGCCAGCAGCCCCCAAAAGCTCCCCCAGTACTTC
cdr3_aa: CASSPQKLPQYF

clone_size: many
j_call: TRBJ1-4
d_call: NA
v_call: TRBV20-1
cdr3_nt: TGCAGTGCTAGAGGGCCAGGGTCCTTTGAAAAACTGTTTTTT
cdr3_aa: CSARGPGSFEKLFF

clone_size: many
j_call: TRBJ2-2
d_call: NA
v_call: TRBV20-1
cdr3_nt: TGCAGTGCTAGAGTTACAGGGAGGACCGGGGAGCTGTTTTTT
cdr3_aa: CSARVTGRTGELFF

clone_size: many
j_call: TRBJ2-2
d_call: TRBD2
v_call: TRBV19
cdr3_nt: TGTGCCCTCCAGACTAGCGGGAACGGGGAGCTGTTTTTT
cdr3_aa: CALQTSGNGELFF

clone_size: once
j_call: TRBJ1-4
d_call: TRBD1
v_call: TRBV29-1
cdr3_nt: TGCAGCGTTGAACCCTTCGGGACAGGGTTCCGGAATGAAAAACTGTTTTTT
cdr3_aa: CSVEPFGTGFRNEKLFF

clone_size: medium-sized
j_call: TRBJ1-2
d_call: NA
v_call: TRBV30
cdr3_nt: TGTGCCTGGAGTGAGAGTTCCTATGGCTACACCTTC
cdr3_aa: CAWSESSYGYTF

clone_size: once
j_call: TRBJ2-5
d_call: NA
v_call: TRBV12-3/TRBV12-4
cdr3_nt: TGTGCCAGCAGCGTGATAACGCGCGAGACCCAGTACTTC
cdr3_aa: CASSVITRETQYF

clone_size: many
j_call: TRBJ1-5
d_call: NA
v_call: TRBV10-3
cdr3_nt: TGTGCCATCAGTGATCATGCGGAGGAGGATCAGCCCCAGCATTTT
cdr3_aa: CAISDHAEEDQPQHF

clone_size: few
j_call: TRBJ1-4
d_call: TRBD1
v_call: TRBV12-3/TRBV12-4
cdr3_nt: TGTGCCAGCAGCTTGACAGGGGGAGAAGAAAAACTGTTTTTT
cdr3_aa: CASSLTGGEEKLFF

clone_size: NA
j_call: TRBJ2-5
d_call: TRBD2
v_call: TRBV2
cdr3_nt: TGTGCCAGCAGGGATAGCGGGGTCGAGACCCAGTACTTC
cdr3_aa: CASRDSGVETQYF

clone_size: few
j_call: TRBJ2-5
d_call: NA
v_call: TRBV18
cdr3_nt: TGTGCCAGCTCACCCCTCATGGTCAAACAAGAGACCCAGTACTTC
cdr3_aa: CASSPLMVKQETQYF

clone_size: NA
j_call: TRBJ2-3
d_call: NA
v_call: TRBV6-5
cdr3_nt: TGTGCCAGCAGTTACCCCGGACCGGGCACAGATACGCAGTATTTT
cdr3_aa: CASSYPGPGTDTQYF

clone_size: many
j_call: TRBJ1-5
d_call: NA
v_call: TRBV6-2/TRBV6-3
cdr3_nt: TGTGCCAGCAGTTACTCTCCCTCCGGCAATCAGCCCCAGCATTTT
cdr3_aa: CASSYSPSGNQPQHF

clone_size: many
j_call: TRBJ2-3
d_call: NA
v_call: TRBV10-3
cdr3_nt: TGTGCCATCAGTGAGCCGCTAGCCATGAGCACAGATACGCAGTATTTT
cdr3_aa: CAISEPLAMSTDTQYF